The TCR beta chain described here comes from a study of cytomegalovirus exposure and HLA in healthy donors (dated by TCRdb to about 2017). Context from the whole study: In an earlier analysis of roughly 590 of the donors, 276 Gb of sequence data and 90 million to 120 million unique TCR beta sequences from 180 million or so T cells were reported. Around 320 gigabases of sequencing data and tens of millions of unique TCR sequences were included in an early release covering 550 to 800 HLA-typed donors. The genetic ancestry cluster associated with self-reported Caucasian donors included 65% to 90% of the approximately 400 genotyped donors. The study was designed to test whether signatures of past pathogen exposure could be identified by cataloging public T cell receptors. Using immunosequencing, the study profiled T cell repertoires from about 620 subjects and related those repertoires to cytomegalovirus serostatus. Along with the approximately 670-subject first cohort, a separate validation cohort of more than 90 different subjects was used. High-throughput TCR immunosequencing, statistical association of individual TCRs with disease status, and machine learning were combined to predict cytomegalovirus infection status. A later analysis re-analyzed previously published TCR beta repertoires from approximately 670 donors and added high-resolution HLA genotyping to study TCR occurrence patterns. In the later analysis, no new phenotypic data were used to find candidate immune exposures; instead, reliance was placed on TCR beta sequences and their occurrence across donors. In an earlier analysis of around 540 of the donors, high-throughput TCR beta sequencing was used to judge whether each TCR beta V gene segment behaved as functional or pseudogenic. Donor age, sex, ethnicity and CMV serostatus were collected together with the repertoire data. A later genetic analysis took genome-wide SNP genotypes for about 65% of the roughly 670 donors and used that subset as a discovery cohort. All discovery cohort repertoires had been generated on a single sequencing platform. Both class I and class II loci were covered by HLA typing, at four-digit resolution. Typing coverage varied by locus: roughly 620-640 donors for A, B, C, DRB1 and DQB1; around 560 for DQA1; nearly 610 for DPA1; 450 to 480 for DPB1. Four or five DR-DQ haplotypes were handled as single units for association and clustering because linkage in the cohort was strong. Among 350 to 400 genotyped donors of the cohort, an average of 235,054 unique TCR beta nucleotide sequences were sequenced per donor, roughly 18% of them non-productive.

Regarding this clone: Its cognate antigen has yet to be identified. No qualities accompany the bases; no much larger clone lies one base away.

Results the study describes overall, beyond this receptor: Across donors, most TCR sequences were observed very rarely, whereas some public TCRs were present in many individuals. The earlier analysis of almost 600 of the donors excluded 15 to 20 rarely observed V segments, including chromosome 9 orphons, because counts were too low. The 87-base-pair reads could not distinguish some IMGT-functional V segments, including TRBV6-2 and TRBV6-3, so those segments were excluded. The study gave a list of around 170 TCR beta chains associated with cytomegalovirus. Several of the top co-occurrence clusters appeared to be linked to parvovirus B19, influenza, CMV and Epstein-Barr virus, according to a later analysis. The classifier was reported to diagnose cytomegalovirus status with high specificity and sensitivity in both the original cohort and the validation cohort. A further reported finding was that TCR beta sequences accurately predicted the HLA-A and HLA-B alleles for most subjects in the first cohort. Correlated functional status among segregating V segments might reflect linkage disequilibrium, but an unknown experimental factor could not be ruled out. A later analysis found that TCR association rates varied across HLA loci, with DRB1 alleles showing the most associated TCRs and HLA-C alleles the fewest. In vitro tests confirmed that a few of the cytomegalovirus-associated TCR beta chains recognize cytomegalovirus antigens. The authors suggested that the approach could potentially be extended to other disease states and immunological phenotypes. When HLA alleles, especially DR and DQ, strongly co-occurred, TCR associations were difficult to assign to individual alleles. A later analysis found that most CMV-associated TCR beta chains appeared HLA-restricted, with HLA associations seemingly driven largely by CMV exposure. V-gene and J-gene trimming of TCR beta chains was associated with a missense DCLRE1C variant in a later genetic analysis, and the association was replicated in an independent cohort. In this cohort, only TCR beta chains were sequenced, and detectable features were limited by the absence of alpha or paired-chain data. In an earlier analysis of around 500 of the donors, most TCR beta V segments appeared in productive rearrangements about 87% or about 30% of the time, broadly matching IMGT annotations. At a false discovery rate of 0.05, a later analysis linked around 15,000 TCR beta sequences to specific HLA alleles. The only immune exposure information available for the cohort was CMV serostatus. A cluster of highly shared sequence variants was judged likely to be a technical artifact of the sequencing pipeline. HLA typing was unavailable for some donors at each locus, so association tests used only the typed subset. According to a later genetic analysis, donors in an Asian-associated ancestry cluster had fewer N-insertions in productive TCRs than the approximately 630-donor mean. Compared with equally common non-associated chains, HLA-associated TCR beta chains in a later analysis were more clonally expanded and had lower generation probabilities. Roughly uniform sequencing depth across donors was assumed in presence/absence analyses, although this assumption may not hold.

The germline ends are 10 bases apart after V is trimmed by 6 bases and J by 1 base. As encoded in the germline V gene, CDR1 is SNHLY while CDR2 is FYNNEI. The CDR3 covers 14 residues, taking in both the cysteine and the phenylalanine. The only DNA kept is the CDR3, 42 bases in frame from the first base. The library was obtained by the immunoSEQ multiplex PCR assay. The multiplex PCR relied on a mix of 60 forward primers for TCR Vbeta segments and 13 reverse primers for TCR Jbeta segments. Amplification of the CDR3 region of rearranged TCR beta genes was performed with a multiplex PCR assay on genomic DNA. Amplified TCR beta libraries were sequenced as 87-base-pair reads on the Illumina HiSeq System. The source study handled its data this way. A later analysis counted some 80 million unique TCR beta chains across the 650 to 700 repertoires, and 10 million to 12 million of these chains were shared by at least two donors. Raw reads were error-corrected and collapsed into unique sequences by a nearest-neighbor algorithm in which closely related sequences were merged to remove PCR and sequencing errors. V, D and J gene segments were assigned by aligning CDR3 sequences to IMGT reference sequences. For a sequence to be retained, at least a six-nucleotide match to both a V gene segment and a J gene segment was required. A rearrangement was called productive if the CDR3 had no stop codons and remained in frame with V and J, and every other rearrangement was called non-productive. CDR3 was defined according to IMGT convention as the region running from the second conserved V-encoded cysteine to the conserved J-encoded phenylalanine. The earlier analysis of 587 of the donors excluded sequences that lacked an unambiguous match to a single V gene segment. An earlier analysis of some 500 of the donors classified V segments as functional when productive rearrangements were above 56.7% and as segregating when the standard deviation between donors was above 5%. A statistical classification framework was developed to diagnose cytomegalovirus status using the catalog of TCR beta chain sequences. V and J gene assignment, in a later analysis, came from comparing TCR nucleotide sequences with IMGT/GENE-DB human TR gene sequences. A later analysis assigned CDR3 sequences and most-parsimonious VDJ recombination scenarios with the TCRdist pipeline. In a later analysis, every TCR beta chain was defined by the combination of its CDR3 amino acid sequence and its V-gene family, and reads without a unique V-gene family were dropped. As a way to deal with suspected cross-contamination and a sequencing artifact, a later analysis dropped approximately 590 nucleotide sequences that were highly shared and had low generation probability. For each public chain, a later analysis derived a clonal expansion index from normalized ranks of inferred template counts within each repertoire. In a later analysis, generation probabilities were computed using a VDJ recombination model fitted to out-of-frame rearrangements, and the results were checked against IGoR. Hypergeometric tests were used in a later analysis to score TCR-TCR, TCR-HLA and TCR-CMV co-occurrence, with a repertoire-size bias correction applied to the TCR pairs. A later analysis estimated false discovery rates by permuting HLA or CMV assignments 20 times. In a later analysis, co-occurring TCRs were grouped with DBSCAN, and TCRdist sequence similarity was added when clustering was performed within HLA-allele-positive subsets. For co-occurrence clustering, repertoires with fewer than 30,000 or more than 120,000 public chains were excluded, along with roughly 5 repertoires with anomalous nucleotide sharing. This immuneACCESS table, as held by TCRdb, lists in-frame sequences with V and J called but not all clones. Of the missing ones, under half trace to an unresolved V gene in checked studies; the others have no known cause. The D gene and trimming were derived from the DNA, and the V and J assignments and clone size from that table. Recorded for this sample are roughly 140,000 clones; roughly 73% of them occurred a single time. Approximately 15% of the sample comes from the top ten.

The cohort comprised 710 or so healthy bone marrow donors. Cohort members were all nominally healthy when sampled, although unrecorded immune exposures were likely present. CMV serostatus was positive for about 300 and negative for about 55% of the roughly 670 cohort members, and was not recorded for this donor. A peripheral blood sample was provided by each donor, and peripheral blood mononuclear cells were used for TCR beta sequencing. The Qiagen DNeasy Blood Extraction Kit was used to extract genomic DNA from the blood cell samples. The receptor was isolated from a human donor in good health. The chain is assembled from TRBV2 and TRBJ1-5, with TRBD1 tentatively as D gene (6 bases match). Specimen: PBMCs. The DNA reads TGTGCCAGCAGACAGGGCTTAAGCAATCAGCCCCAGCATTTT. Protein translation: CASRQGLSNQPQHF.